This T cell receptor beta chain was profiled in a study of tumor-infiltrating lymphocytes in primary liver carcinoma. Germline loops: CDR1 MNHNY, CDR2 SVGAGI (reference sequence). The CDR3 is 15 residues long. The trim removed 3 bases at V and 0 bases at J, leaving 4 bases unmatched. This clonotype was found many times. Germline DNA was extracted too, while blood RNA derived from unsorted whole blood. Starting from 500 ng of total RNA, TCR beta cDNA was produced with a primer in the constant region. Nested multiplex PCR, run for three rounds with slightly modified ARM-PCR, yielded TCR beta libraries. The first two PCR rounds used TRBV1-TRBV30 forward primers with a C-beta reverse primer, about 10 cycles each. TCRdb fed the multiplex PCR reads into MiXCR, producing one record per CDR3 protein. The table records 250,000 to 400,000 distinct CDR3 sequences, about 62% of them present only once.

Material: peripheral blood. The rearrangement uses TRBV6-6 and TRBJ2-7; 8 nucleotides line up with TRBD1. The TCR originated in a man between 35 and 55 years old with primary liver carcinoma and hepatitis B virus infection. Written as DNA, the CDR3 is TGTGCCAGCAGTTATGGGACAGGTGCCTCCTACGAGCAGTACTTC. Translation: CASSYGTGASYEQYF.